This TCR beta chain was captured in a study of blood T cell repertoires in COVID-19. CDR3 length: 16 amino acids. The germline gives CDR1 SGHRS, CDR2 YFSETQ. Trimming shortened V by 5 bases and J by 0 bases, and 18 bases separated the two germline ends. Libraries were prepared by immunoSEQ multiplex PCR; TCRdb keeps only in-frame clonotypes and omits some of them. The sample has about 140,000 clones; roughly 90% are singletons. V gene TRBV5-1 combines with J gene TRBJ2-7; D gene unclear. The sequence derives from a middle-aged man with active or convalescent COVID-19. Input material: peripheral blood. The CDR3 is CASRLYFHADSYEQYF. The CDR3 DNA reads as TGCGCCAGCAGACTGTACTTTCACGCTGACTCCTACGAGCAGTACTTC.